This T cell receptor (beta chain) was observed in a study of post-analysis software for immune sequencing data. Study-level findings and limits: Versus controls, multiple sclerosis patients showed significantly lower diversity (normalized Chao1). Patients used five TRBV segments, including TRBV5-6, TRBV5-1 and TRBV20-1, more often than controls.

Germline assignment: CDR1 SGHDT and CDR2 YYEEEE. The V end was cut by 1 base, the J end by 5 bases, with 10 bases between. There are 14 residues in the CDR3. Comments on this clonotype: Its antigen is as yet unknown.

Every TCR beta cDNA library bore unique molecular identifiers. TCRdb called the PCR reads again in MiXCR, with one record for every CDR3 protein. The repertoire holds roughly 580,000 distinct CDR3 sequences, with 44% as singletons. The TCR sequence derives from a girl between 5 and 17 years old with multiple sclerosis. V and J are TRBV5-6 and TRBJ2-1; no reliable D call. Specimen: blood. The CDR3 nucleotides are TGTGCCAGCAGCTTGTTGCCCTACCACAATGAGCAGTTCTTC. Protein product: CASSLLPYHNEQFF.